Listed below are T cell receptor beta chains from one sample, sequenced in a study of neurological immune-mediated disorders. TCRdb re-derived calls from the 5' RACE reads in MiXCR, one entry per CDR3 protein. The sample lists some 38,000 distinct CDR3 sequences; 3% to 4% were seen once. Sequenced sample: PBMCs. The source of these receptors is a man aged 25-40 years with multiple sclerosis. Each CDR3 is given without its conserved first and last residue.

v_gene,j_gene,CDR3aa
TRBV7-2,TRBJ2-3,ASSFAGGPSDTQY
TRBV20-1,TRBJ1-2,SARQDRVGYGYT
TRBV7-6,TRBJ2-5,ASSFTETQY
TRBV12-3/TRBV12-4,TRBJ1-2,ASSMGRFYGYT
TRBV6-5,TRBJ1-1,ASSYSRSSDTEAF
TRBV24-1,TRBJ2-3,ATSGAGGLFTDTQY
TRBV20-1,TRBJ1-1,SARDEDRWNTEAF
TRBV6-2/TRBV6-3,TRBJ2-7,ASSRTSGYEQY
TRBV5-1,TRBJ1-1,ASSFSGLQNTEAF
TRBV4-1,TRBJ1-1,ASSQSGSFTNTEAF
TRBV6-5,TRBJ1-1,ASSDIGGAF